This T cell receptor (beta chain) was retrieved from a study of blood T cell repertoires in COVID-19. The table came from immunoSEQ multiplex PCR; TCRdb's copy has only in-frame clones and leaves some out. The repertoire has around 430,000 clones, around nine tenths of them found once; the top ten carry around 10%. The CDR3 is 14 amino acids. Deletions cut 0 bases from V and 6 bases from J, with 11 bases between. CDR1 and CDR2 (germline): LNHDA, SQIVND (reference sequence). The sample was PBMCs or T cells enriched from blood (not recorded which). This receptor was obtained from a woman in her forties or fifties who had recovered from COVID-19. The J gene is TRBJ1-2, the V gene TRBV19; D call uncertain. CDR3 sequence reads: CASSIDLFLNGYTF. The CDR3 nucleotides read TGTGCCAGTAGTATAGATCTGTTTTTAAATGGCTACACCTTC.